Shown below are 17 T cell receptor beta chains from a single sample sequenced in a study of T cell responses to AZD1222 COVID-19 vaccine. The table came from immunoSEQ multiplex PCR; TCRdb's copy has only in-frame clones and leaves some out. The table includes about 120,000 clones, approximately 90% detected once. Material: peripheral blood, obtained on day 0 of AZD1222 vaccination. The receptors were gathered from an adult in good health.

This chain connects TRBV10-3 to TRBJ1-5; no firm D call. Germline assignment: CDR1 ENHRY and CDR2 SYGVKD. Trimming shortened V by 4 bases and J by 0 bases, and 4 bases separated the two germline ends. The CDR3 spans 13 residues. Here the CDR3 DNA reads TGTGCCATCAGTGTGGGTAGCAATCAGCCCCAGCATTTT. This sequence encodes CAISVGSNQPQHF.

V and J are TRBV6-4 and TRBJ1-5; D not certain. V gave up 0 bases and J gave up 5 bases, with 14 bases separating them. Germline assignment: CDR1 MRHNA and CDR2 SNTAGT. The CDR3 is 16 amino acids. The CDR3 nucleotides are TGTGCCAGCAGTGACTCAGGGAGGGATCAGGATCAGCCCCAGCATTTT. Protein product: CASSDSGRDQDQPQHF.

The chain carries TRBV19 and TRBJ1-4, with D unresolved. This CDR3 has 15 residues. Trimming removed 1 base at V and 7 bases at J, with 13 bases between. CDR1 is LNHDA and CDR2 is SQIVND in the germline V gene (reference sequence). The CDR3 DNA sequence: TGTGCCAGTAGTATAGGCGCATCCAAGGGTGAAAAACTGTTTTTT. Protein sequence: CASSIGASKGEKLFF.

The chain is built from TRBV7-8 and TRBJ1-5; 7 bases map to TRBD1. After removal of 5 bases from V and 2 bases from J, the junction contained 9 bases not matched to a gene. The CDR3 runs 16 residues. Germline V lookup: CDR1 SGHVS, CDR2 FQNEAQ. This CDR3 is CASSPIWDSRNQPQHF. CDR3 in DNA: TGTGCCAGCAGCCCTATCTGGGACAGCCGCAATCAGCCCCAGCATTTT.

The rearrangement uses TRBV19 and TRBJ2-7, with 7 positions matching TRBD1. Trimming at V came to 0 bases and at J to 4 bases, leaving 6 bases not matched to a gene. The germline CDR1 and CDR2 sequences are LNHDA and SQIVND (reference sequence). This CDR3 is built from 15 residues. In DNA, the CDR3 is TGTGCCAGTAGTATAGATATGACAGGGTTGTACGAGCAGTACTTC. Translated: CASSIDMTGLYEQYF.

This clone was counted a single time. The chain uses TRBV11-3 and TRBJ1-2, with TRBD1 matching over 10 bases. The CDR3 sequence is 14 residues long. Germline CDR1 is SGHNT and CDR2 is YENEEA. The V gene end was trimmed by 5 bases and the J gene end by 2 bases; junction bases not matched to a gene: 2. CDR3 sequence: CASSTGQGNYGYTF. The CDR3 DNA is TGTGCCAGCAGCACGGGACAGGGGAACTATGGCTACACCTTC.

The chain employs TRBV2 and TRBJ2-7, with D possibly being TRBD1 (6 bases). Germline values: CDR1 SNHLY, CDR2 FYNNEI. With 5 bases removed from V and 5 bases from J, the gap between germline ends came to 13 bases. The length of the CDR3 is 13 residues. DNA for the CDR3: TGTGCCAGCAGTTACTCTGGGGACAACGAGCAGTACGTC. It encodes CASSYSGDNEQYV.

The rearrangement joins TRBV7-9 to TRBJ1-2; D remains unclear. The CDR3 has 14 residues. Germline CDR1 reads SEHNR; CDR2 reads FQNEAQ (reference sequence). V gave up 1 base and J gave up 6 bases, with 12 bases separating them. DNA for the CDR3: TGTGCCAGCAGCTTAGAATGGAGTGACAATGGCTACACCTTC. Its translation is CASSLEWSDNGYTF.

The chain links TRBV3-1 (or the pseudogene TRBV3-2) to TRBJ2-1, with 11 positions matching TRBD1. Germline lookup yields CDR1 LGHDT and CDR2 YNNKEL (reference sequence). With V trimmed by 4 bases and J by 13 bases, 9 bases remained unmatched. CDR3 size: 14 residues. Here the CDR3 DNA reads TGTGCCAGCAGCCCCGGGACAGGGGGACAGAGCCAGTTCTTC. As protein: CASSPGTGGQSQFF.

The J gene is TRBJ2-1, the V gene TRBV6-2 or TRBV6-3; TRBD2 matches 7 bases. V lost 6 bases to trimming and J lost 5 bases; unmatched junction nucleotides: 4. CDR3 length: 13 residues. CDR1 and CDR2 from the germline V gene are MNHEY and SVGEGT. The CDR3 sequence is CASSQRENNEQFF. DNA for the CDR3: TGTGCCAGCAGCCAGCGGGAAAACAATGAGCAGTTCTTC.

This rearrangement joins TRBV6-5 to TRBJ1-1; a possible D gene is TRBD1 (5 bases). The V gene's germline CDR1 is MNHEY and CDR2 SVGAGI. The V end was cut by 11 bases, the J end by 1 base, with 8 bases between. The CDR3 loop spans 11 amino acids. CDR3 in amino acids: CAVGGNTEAFF. In nucleotides, the CDR3 is TGTGCCGTTGGGGGGAACACTGAAGCTTTCTTT.

The chain has TRBV11-3 and TRBJ2-3, with TRBD2 as a possible D gene (6 bases). The CDR3 is 15 residues long. Germline V lookup: CDR1 SGHNT, CDR2 YENEEA. V was trimmed by 5 bases and J by 0 bases, leaving 12 bases between them. CDR3: CASSDGGISTDTQYF. CDR3 DNA sequence: TGTGCCAGCAGCGATGGGGGGATAAGCACAGATACGCAGTATTTT.

The chain uses TRBV5-1 and TRBJ1-2; D not certain. Trimming left V 1 base short and J 1 base short, with 5 bases between. The CDR3 consists of 13 residues. The V gene's germline CDR1 is SGHRS and CDR2 YFSETQ. The CDR3 loop reads CASSLRGNYGYTF. In DNA, the CDR3 is TGCGCCAGCAGCTTGCGGGGTAACTATGGCTACACCTTC.

This chain joins TRBV18 and TRBJ1-5, with D unresolved. Germline assignment: CDR1 KGHSH and CDR2 LQKENI. Trimming left V 1 base short and J 8 bases short, with 9 bases between. This CDR3 has 13 amino acids. The CDR3 DNA is TGTGCCAGCTCACCACGGAACGGAGAGCCCCAGCATTTT. This codes for CASSPRNGEPQHF.

The V gene is TRBV10-3, the J gene TRBJ1-2; 7 nucleotides match TRBD1. This CDR3 has 17 residues. Losses at the gene ends were 4 bases for V and 2 bases for J; bases not matched to a gene: 13. In germline, CDR1 is ENHRY, CDR2 SYGVKD. In nucleotides, the CDR3 is TGTGCCATCAGTGCACCTAGACCGGGACAGAAAAACTATGGCTACACCTTC. This sequence encodes CAISAPRPGQKNYGYTF.

This chain uses TRBV5-1 with TRBJ2-1; D may be TRBD1 (5 bases). The CDR3 is 15 residues long. V was trimmed by 4 bases and J by 0 bases, leaving 11 bases between them. Germline V gives CDR1 SGHRS, CDR2 YFSETQ. CDR3 sequence (DNA): TGCGCCAGCAGCGGGGCGGTCAGCTCCTACAATGAGCAGTTCTTC. Its translation is CASSGAVSSYNEQFF.

The J gene is TRBJ1-1, the V gene TRBV6-2 or TRBV6-3; 11 bases are shared with TRBD1. V was pared by 0 bases and J by 3 bases, with 6 bases of the junction left unmatched. Per the germline V gene, CDR1 is MNHEY and CDR2 is SVGEGT. CDR3 length: 17 residues. The DNA for the CDR3 is TGTGCCAGCAGTTACTCCGGGACAGGGGGTTTTTACACTGAAGCTTTCTTT. Its translation: CASSYSGTGGFYTEAFF.